Following are 17 T cell receptor beta chains from one sample sequenced in a study of blood T cell repertoires in COVID-19. Assay: immunoSEQ multiplex PCR; the TCRdb copy retains only in-frame clones and omits some. This sample has some 120,000 clones, with 90% found just once. Sequencing was performed on peripheral blood. Every receptor here comes from a human donor with active COVID-19. The donor label of this sample is uncertain.

V and J are TRBV6-6 and TRBJ1-1; 7 nucleotides line up with TRBD1. The CDR3 spans 13 residues. Germline V CDR1 and CDR2: MNHNY, SVGAGI (reference sequence). After removal of 4 bases from V and 4 bases from J, the junction contained 3 bases not matched to a gene. The CDR3 DNA reads TGTGCCAGCAGTTCCCGGGACAGCACTGAAGCTTTCTTT. Translation: CASSSRDSTEAFF.

The J gene is TRBJ1-1, the V gene TRBV6-2 or TRBV6-3, with D possibly being TRBD1 (6 bases). Looked up from germline, CDR1 is MNHEY and CDR2 is SVGEGT. V lost 2 bases and J 0 bases, leaving 10 bases between the germline ends. This CDR3 has 15 amino acids. CDR3 sequence: CASSYPGHMNTEAFF. In nucleotides, the CDR3 is TGTGCCAGCAGTTACCCGGGACACATGAACACTGAAGCTTTCTTT.

The chain links TRBV5-1 to TRBJ2-2; 10 nucleotides line up with TRBD1. This CDR3 comprises 16 residues. J was trimmed by 3 bases and V by 4 bases; bases with no gene match: 6. Germline assignment: CDR1 SGHRS and CDR2 YFSETQ. The CDR3 region is CASSPGTGDYTGELFF. In DNA form, the CDR3 reads TGCGCCAGCAGCCCCGGGACAGGGGACTACACCGGGGAGCTGTTTTTT.

The chain links TRBV5-4 to TRBJ1-1; tentatively, D is TRBD1 (5 bases). Trimming pared 6 bases from V and 7 bases from J, leaving 16 bases between. The CDR3 is made up of 13 amino acids. Germline CDR1 SGHNT, CDR2 YYREEE (reference sequence). CDR3 in amino acids: CASTGGGYGEAFF. The CDR3 nucleotides are TGTGCCAGCACCGGGGGGGGTTATGGTGAAGCTTTCTTT. The whole variable domain, remainder taken from reference TRBV5-4 and TRBJ1-1, is ETGVTQSPTHLIKTRGQQVTLRCSSQSGHNTVSWYQQALGQGPQFIFQYYREEENGRGNFPPRFSGLQFPNYSSELNVNALELDDSALYLCASTGGGYGEAFFGQGTRLTVV.

This sequence joins TRBV27 and TRBJ2-5; 12 bases fit TRBD2. CDR1 MNHEY and CDR2 SMNVEV come from the germline V gene (reference sequence). Trimming removed 4 bases from V and 4 bases from J; junction bases left unmatched: 4. The CDR3 sequence is 15 residues long. Written as DNA, the CDR3 is TGTGCCAGCAGTTCGGGACTAGCGGGCATAGAGACCCAGTACTTC. Its translation is CASSSGLAGIETQYF.

The gene calls are TRBV3-1 (or the pseudogene TRBV3-2) and TRBJ1-1, with D unclear. Germline V gene sequence: CDR1 LGHDT, CDR2 YNNKEL (reference sequence). This CDR3 is 14 amino acids long. The V end lost 0 bases, the J end lost 2 bases, and 7 bases lay between the germline ends. CDR3 in amino acids: CASSQEYKNTEAFF. The CDR3 nucleotides read TGTGCCAGCAGCCAAGAATATAAAAACACTGAAGCTTTCTTT.

Notes on this clone: Mismatch with germline at one junction end may stem from a read error. V usage is TRBV6-5 and J usage is TRBJ2-7, with D possibly matching TRBD2 (6 bases). Germline V gene lookup returns CDR1 MNHEY and CDR2 SVGAGI. There are 15 residues in the CDR3. The CDR3 spells CASSDSPGTYYEQYF. DNA for the CDR3: TGTGCCAGCAGTGACTCCCCCGGGACTTACTACGAGCAGTACTTC.

This clone was recorded only once. CDR3 nucleotide sequence: TGTGCCAGTAGATCAAATGGGGGGGCTACTATGAACACTGAAGCTTTCTTT. It translates to CASRSNGGATMNTEAFF. The V and J genes are TRBV19 and TRBJ1-1, with D tentatively TRBD1 (6 bases). There are 17 residues in the CDR3. The V gene's germline CDR1 is LNHDA and CDR2 SQIVND (reference sequence). Trimming cost V 6 bases and J 0 bases, with 20 bases left between them.

This sequence joins TRBV19 and TRBJ1-1, with TRBD1 identical over 10 bases. Germline V gene data show CDR1 as LNHDA and CDR2 as SQIVND (reference sequence). V was pared by 3 bases and J by 6 bases, with 7 bases of the junction left unmatched. The CDR3 runs 15 residues. The CDR3 coding sequence is TGTGCCAGTAGTATGGGGACAGGGGTATATTCTGAAGCTTTCTTT. The encoded protein is CASSMGTGVYSEAFF.

The chain couples TRBV20-1 to TRBJ2-5; 9 bases agree with TRBD1. Germline CDR1 is DFQATT and CDR2 is SNEGSKA (reference sequence). The CDR3 is made up of 14 amino acids. With 3 bases clipped from V and 5 bases from J, the junction kept 7 bases outside the gene matches. DNA of the CDR3: TGCAGTGCTAGTCGGGACAGGGTTACGGAGACCCAGTACTTC. Translation: CSASRDRVTETQYF.

Only one count was recorded for this clone. The J gene is TRBJ2-5, the V gene TRBV6-5; TRBD1 matches 9 bases. Germline V lookup: CDR1 MNHEY, CDR2 SVGAGI. This CDR3 contains 14 residues. After removal of 5 bases from V and 5 bases from J, the junction contained 6 bases not matched to a gene. CDR3 DNA sequence: TGTGCCAGCAGTCCGGACAGGGGCGGTGAGACCCAGTACTTC. Protein product: CASSPDRGGETQYF.

The genes are TRBV7-9 and TRBJ2-3, with D maybe TRBD1 (5 bases). CDR3 length equals 14 residues. Germline V gives CDR1 SEHNR, CDR2 FQNEAQ (reference sequence). The V end lost 5 bases, the J end lost 1 base, and 10 bases lay between the germline ends. For the CDR3, the DNA is TGTGCCAGCAGCACCCAAGGGGGCACAGATACGCAGTATTTT. Translating it yields CASSTQGGTDTQYF.

This CDR3 is CASIQGRNTEAFF. Here the CDR3 DNA reads TGTGCCAGCATCCAGGGCAGGAACACTGAAGCTTTCTTT. The chain employs TRBV12-3 or TRBV12-4 and TRBJ1-1; tentatively, D is TRBD1 (5 bases). V lost 7 bases and J 1 base, leaving 10 bases between the germline ends. The CDR3 is 13 amino acids.

The V gene is TRBV7-6, the J gene TRBJ1-5; possible D gene TRBD1, 6 bases. CDR1 is SGHVS and CDR2 is FNYEAQ in the germline V gene. The CDR3 spans 13 residues. Trimming removed 2 bases at V and 8 bases at J, with 10 bases between. The DNA of the CDR3 is TGTGCCAGCAGCTTACAGGGGATGGAGCCCCAGCATTTT. Translating gives CASSLQGMEPQHF.

The chain has TRBV5-8 and TRBJ1-5, with TRBD1 matching over 7 bases. The J segment lost 2 bases and the V segment lost 5 bases, leaving 7 bases of the junction unmatched. The V gene's germline CDR1 is SGHTS and CDR2 YDEGEE. The CDR3 is 15 amino acids. The CDR3 loop is CASRETGWGNQPQHF. The CDR3 DNA reads as TGTGCCAGCAGGGAGACAGGGTGGGGCAATCAGCCCCAGCATTTT.

The chain joins TRBV10-1 to TRBJ2-6, with D uncertain. With 0 bases removed from V and 0 bases from J, the gap between germline ends came to 6 bases. From germline, CDR1 is WNHNN and CDR2 SYGVQD (reference sequence). This CDR3 contains 16 residues. Here the CDR3 reads CASSESRDSGANVLTF. The CDR3, as DNA: TGCGCCAGCAGTGAGTCTAGAGACTCTGGGGCCAACGTCCTGACTTTC.

The J gene is TRBJ2-7, the V gene TRBV9; unclear D gene. The CDR3 is 14 residues long. Germline CDR1 reads SGDLS; CDR2 reads YYNGEE. Between the trimmed V and J ends, which lost 1 base and 1 base, there was a span of 9 bases. The CDR3 loop is CASSVSLVSYEQYF. CDR3 sequence (DNA): TGTGCCAGCAGCGTAAGCTTAGTTTCCTACGAGCAGTACTTC. The full variable domain, rest sourced from reference TRBV9 and TRBJ2-7, is DSGVTQTPKHLITATGQRVTLRCSPRSGDLSVYWYQQSLDQGLQFLIQYYNGEERAKGNILERFSAQQFPDLHSELNLSSLELGDSALYFCASSVSLVSYEQYFGPGTRLTVT.